The sequence of this TCR beta chain was determined in a study of beta chain features in type 1 diabetes. Whole-study results and caveats: Compared with healthy donors, patients appeared to share more similar naive, central memory and regulatory TCRB repertoires.

Populations obtained by sorting all exceeded 98% purity. Of note for this clone: Its matching antigen is unknown.

Germline V gene lookup returns CDR1 LNHDA and CDR2 SQIVND (reference sequence). Trimming took 1 base from V and 5 from J; bases not matched to a gene: 4. There are 15 residues in the CDR3. cDNA synthesis used the whole RNA isolate, giving expressed TCRB sequences. TCRdb keeps only in-frame clones here, not all; method: immunoSEQ multiplex PCR. The table lists fewer than 900,000 clones, around a sixth of them singletons. The receptor's source is a young woman in good health. Sequenced: naive CD4+ T cells from blood. The genes are TRBV19 and TRBJ2-3, with 9 bases that match TRBD2. The CDR3 bases are TGTGCCAGTAGTATAGGACTAGCGGACGGAGATACGCAGTATTTT. Translating it yields CASSIGLADGDTQYF.